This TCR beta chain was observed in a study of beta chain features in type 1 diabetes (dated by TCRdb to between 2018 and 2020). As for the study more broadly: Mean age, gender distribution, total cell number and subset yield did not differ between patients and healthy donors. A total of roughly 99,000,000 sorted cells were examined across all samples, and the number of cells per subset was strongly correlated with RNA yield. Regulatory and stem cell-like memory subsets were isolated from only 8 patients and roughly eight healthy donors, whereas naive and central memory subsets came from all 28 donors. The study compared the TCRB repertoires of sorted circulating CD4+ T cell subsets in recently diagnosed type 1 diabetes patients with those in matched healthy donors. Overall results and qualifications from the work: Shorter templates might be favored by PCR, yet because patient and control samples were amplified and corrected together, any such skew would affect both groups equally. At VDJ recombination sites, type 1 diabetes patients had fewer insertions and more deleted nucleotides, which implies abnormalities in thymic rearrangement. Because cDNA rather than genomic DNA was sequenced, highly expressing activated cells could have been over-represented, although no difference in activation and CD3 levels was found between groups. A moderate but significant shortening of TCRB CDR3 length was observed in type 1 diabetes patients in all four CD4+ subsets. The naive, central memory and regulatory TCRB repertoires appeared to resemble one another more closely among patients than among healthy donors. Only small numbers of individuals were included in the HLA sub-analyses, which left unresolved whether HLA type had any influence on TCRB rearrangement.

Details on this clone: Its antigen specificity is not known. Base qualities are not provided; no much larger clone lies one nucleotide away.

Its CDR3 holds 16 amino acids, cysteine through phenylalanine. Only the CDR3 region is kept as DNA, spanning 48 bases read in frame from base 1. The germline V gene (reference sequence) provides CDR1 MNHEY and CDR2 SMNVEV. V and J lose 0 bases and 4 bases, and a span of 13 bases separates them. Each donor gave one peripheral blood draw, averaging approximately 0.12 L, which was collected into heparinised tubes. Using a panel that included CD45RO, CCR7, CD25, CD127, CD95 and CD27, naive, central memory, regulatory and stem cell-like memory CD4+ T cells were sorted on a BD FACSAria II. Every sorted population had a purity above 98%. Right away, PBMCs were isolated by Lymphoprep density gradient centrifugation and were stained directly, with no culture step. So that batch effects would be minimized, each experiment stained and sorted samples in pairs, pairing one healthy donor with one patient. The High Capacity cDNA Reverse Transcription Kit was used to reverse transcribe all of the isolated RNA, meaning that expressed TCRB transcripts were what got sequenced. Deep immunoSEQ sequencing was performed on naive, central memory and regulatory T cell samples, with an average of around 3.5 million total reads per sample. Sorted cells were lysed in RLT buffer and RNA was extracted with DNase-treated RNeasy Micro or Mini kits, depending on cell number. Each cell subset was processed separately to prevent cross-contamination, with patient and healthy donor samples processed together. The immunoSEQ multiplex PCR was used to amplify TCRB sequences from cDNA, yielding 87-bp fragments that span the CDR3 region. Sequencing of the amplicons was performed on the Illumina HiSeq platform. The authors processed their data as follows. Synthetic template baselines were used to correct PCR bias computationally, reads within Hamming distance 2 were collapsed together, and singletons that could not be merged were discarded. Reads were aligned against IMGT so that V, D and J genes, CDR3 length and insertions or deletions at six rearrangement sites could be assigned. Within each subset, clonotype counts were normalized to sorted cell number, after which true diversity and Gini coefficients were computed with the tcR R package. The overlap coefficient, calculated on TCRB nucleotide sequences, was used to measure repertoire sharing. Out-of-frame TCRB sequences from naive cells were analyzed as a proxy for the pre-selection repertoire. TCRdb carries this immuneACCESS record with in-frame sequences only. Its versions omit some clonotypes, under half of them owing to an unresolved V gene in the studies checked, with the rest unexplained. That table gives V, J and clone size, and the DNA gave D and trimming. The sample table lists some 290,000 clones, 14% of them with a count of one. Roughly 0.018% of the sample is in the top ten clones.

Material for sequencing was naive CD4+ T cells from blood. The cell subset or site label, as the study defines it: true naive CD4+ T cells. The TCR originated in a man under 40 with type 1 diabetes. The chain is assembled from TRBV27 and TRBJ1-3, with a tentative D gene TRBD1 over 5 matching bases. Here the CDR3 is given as CASSLSRGSVGNTIYF. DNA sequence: TGTGCCAGCAGTTTATCGCGGGGGAGCGTGGGAAACACCATATATTTT.